The next 15 T cell receptor beta chains were all read from a single sample in a study of Ad26.COV2.S vaccination and SARS-CoV-2 variants. Clones were sequenced by immunoSEQ multiplex PCR, and TCRdb holds only the in-frame ones, with some missing. The profile shows roughly 140,000 clones, approximately 90% of them singletons. Sequencing used peripheral blood, obtained after recovery from COVID-19. These receptors were collected from a human donor who had recovered from COVID-19.

This chain joins TRBV11-2 and TRBJ1-5; D not certain. Germline CDR1 SGHAT, CDR2 FQNNGV. This CDR3 contains 13 residues. V lost 2 bases to trimming and J lost 7 bases, with 9 bases between them. CDR3 loop: CASSLSLTQPQHF. The CDR3 bases are TGTGCCAGCAGCTTAAGTTTGACGCAGCCCCAGCATTTT.

This clone showed up just once. This chain joins TRBV3-1 (or the pseudogene TRBV3-2) and TRBJ1-1; D is unresolved. This CDR3 spans 14 amino acids. CDR1 is LGHDT and CDR2 is YNNKEL in the germline V gene (reference sequence). Trimming stripped 7 bases from V and 2 bases from J, with 14 bases between. The CDR3 reads CASTSRSANTEAFF. CDR3 DNA: TGTGCCAGCACTTCGCGGAGTGCTAACACTGAAGCTTTCTTT.

The chain uses TRBV30 and TRBJ2-5, with 12 nucleotides matching TRBD2. CDR1 and CDR2 (germline): GTSNPN, SVGIG (reference sequence). J lost 4 bases, V lost 8 bases, and 8 bases had no gene match. There are 14 residues in the CDR3. DNA of the CDR3: TGTGCCGGAACTAGCGGGGGGCTGGGAGAGACCCAGTACTTC. Its protein is CAGTSGGLGETQYF.

This rearrangement joins TRBV7-2 to TRBJ2-7, with unresolved D. The CDR3 consists of 13 residues. CDR1 and CDR2 from the germline V gene are SGHTA and FQGNSA. V was clipped by 4 bases and J by 2 bases, with 9 bases between them. The CDR3 DNA reads as TGTGCCAGCAGCTCCCAGGTTCCCTACGAGCAGTACTTC. Translating gives CASSSQVPYEQYF.

This chain connects TRBV6-5 to TRBJ2-2; 10 nucleotides align to TRBD1. The CDR3 consists of 15 residues. J was trimmed by 4 bases and V by 7 bases; bases with no gene match: 6. Germline V gene data show CDR1 as MNHEY and CDR2 as SVGAGI. CDR3 loop: CASKGTGVGTGELFF. The DNA for the CDR3 is TGTGCCAGCAAGGGGACAGGGGTAGGCACCGGGGAGCTGTTTTTT.

The V gene is TRBV4-1, the J gene TRBJ1-5; D gene uncertain. Trimming removed 4 bases from V and 7 bases from J, with 14 bases in between. The CDR3 runs to 14 residues. Germline values: CDR1 MGHRA, CDR2 YSYEKL. CDR3 in amino acids: CASSPGEGRQPQHF. The DNA for the CDR3 is TGCGCCAGCAGCCCAGGCGAGGGAAGGCAGCCCCAGCATTTT.

The chain combines TRBV19 with TRBJ2-1; the match to TRBD1 covers 12 bases. The germline V gene has CDR1 LNHDA and CDR2 SQIVND (reference sequence). The length of the CDR3 is 14 residues. Unmatched junction bases numbered 12, after V lost 9 bases and J lost 12 bases. The CDR3 sequence is CASSTGTGGRGQFF. In DNA, the CDR3 is TGTGCCAGCTCCACCGGGACAGGGGGCCGGGGGCAGTTCTTC.

The chain joins TRBV6-1 to TRBJ1-5, with D unclear. The CDR3 sequence is 16 residues long. V gave up 1 base and J gave up 3 bases, with 13 bases separating them. Germline lookup yields CDR1 MNHNS and CDR2 SASEGT. In DNA, the CDR3 is TGTGCCAGCAGTGAAGGAGGACGGACCTTCAATCAGCCCCAGCATTTT. It specifies CASSEGGRTFNQPQHF.

The V call is TRBV5-6, the J call TRBJ2-7; possible D gene TRBD2, 5 bases. The CDR3 runs to 16 residues. Trimming shortened V by 1 base and J by 0 bases, and 14 bases separated the two germline ends. Per germline, CDR1 SGHDT and CDR2 YYEEEE. The CDR3 nucleotides read TGTGCCAGCAGCTTGCGGTATTCGGGGAGCTCCTACGAGCAGTACTTC. Its translation: CASSLRYSGSSYEQYF.

The V gene is TRBV28, the J gene TRBJ2-3; TRBD2 is a possible D gene (6 bases). Germline V gene lookup returns CDR1 MDHEN and CDR2 SYDVKM. V shed 3 bases and J shed 1 base, with 8 bases lying between them. The CDR3 sequence is 14 residues long. The CDR3 spells CASSFGGGTDTQYF. The CDR3 DNA follows: TGTGCCAGCAGTTTTGGCGGGGGCACAGATACGCAGTATTTT.

This sequence joins TRBV28 and TRBJ1-4, with D perhaps matching TRBD1 (5 bases). Trimming removed 8 bases at V and 7 bases at J, with 11 bases between. The germline gives CDR1 MDHEN, CDR2 SYDVKM. CDR3 length equals 12 residues. The CDR3 sequence: CASRLGGEKLFF. CDR3 bases: TGTGCCAGCCGCCTGGGGGGTGAAAAACTGTTTTTT.

The chain has TRBV12-3 or TRBV12-4 and TRBJ1-1; tentatively, D is TRBD1 (5 bases). The germline V and J ends were trimmed by 7 bases and 10 bases, with 16 bases remaining between them. CDR3 length: 12 amino acids. CDR3 residues: CASMVGPTGAFF. CDR3 DNA: TGTGCCAGCATGGTGGGGCCAACCGGAGCTTTCTTT.

The V gene is TRBV3-1 (or the pseudogene TRBV3-2), the J gene TRBJ2-3, with 7 bases identical to TRBD2. The V segment lost 4 bases and the J segment 4 bases; nucleotides outside the gene matches: 8. The germline CDR1 and CDR2 sequences are LGHDT and YNNKEL (reference sequence). CDR3 length: 15 amino acids. Here the CDR3 reads CASSLGLAAADTQYF. In nucleotides, the CDR3 is TGTGCCAGCAGCCTAGGGCTAGCGGCAGCAGATACGCAGTATTTT.

The gene calls are TRBV29-1 and TRBJ1-1; 7 bases map to TRBD1. Germline CDR1 is SQVTM and CDR2 is ANQGSEA. The CDR3 has 13 residues. J lost 3 bases, V lost 6 bases, and 7 bases had no gene match. Here the CDR3 DNA reads TGCAGCGTAACGACAGGGAGTGACACTGAAGCTTTCTTT. Translating it yields CSVTTGSDTEAFF.

V is TRBV7-2 and J is TRBJ1-6; perhaps TRBD1 as D (5 bases). This CDR3 region has 14 residues. Germline V gives CDR1 SGHTA, CDR2 FQGNSA. Trimming stripped 2 bases from V and 7 bases from J, with 9 bases between. CDR3 nucleotide sequence: TGTGCCAGCAGCTTAATCCGGGGGAATTCACCCCTCCACTTT. Translated: CASSLIRGNSPLHF.